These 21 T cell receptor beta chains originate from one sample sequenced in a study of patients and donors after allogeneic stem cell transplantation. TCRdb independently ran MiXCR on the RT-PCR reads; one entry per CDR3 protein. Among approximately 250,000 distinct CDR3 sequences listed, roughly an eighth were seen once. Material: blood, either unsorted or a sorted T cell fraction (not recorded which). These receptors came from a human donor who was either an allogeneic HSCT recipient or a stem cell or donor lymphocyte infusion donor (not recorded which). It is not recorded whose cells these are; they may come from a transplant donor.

In DNA, the CDR3 is TGTGCCAGCACCCCGTGGGGGGGCCAAGCGAACACCGGGGAGCTGTTTTTT. This gives the protein CASTPWGGQANTGELFF. The V gene is TRBV5-5, the J gene TRBJ2-2, with D possibly matching TRBD2 (7 bases). The CDR3 extends over 17 amino acids. The V end lost 6 bases, the J end lost 0 bases, and 18 bases lay between the germline ends. The germline V gene has CDR1 SGHKS and CDR2 YYEKEE (reference sequence).

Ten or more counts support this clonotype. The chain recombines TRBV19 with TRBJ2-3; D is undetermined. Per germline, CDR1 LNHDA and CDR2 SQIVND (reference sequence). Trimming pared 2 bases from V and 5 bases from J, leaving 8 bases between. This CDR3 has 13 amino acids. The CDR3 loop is CASSIRRGDTQYF. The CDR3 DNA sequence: TGTGCCAGTAGTATAAGGAGAGGAGATACGCAGTATTTT.

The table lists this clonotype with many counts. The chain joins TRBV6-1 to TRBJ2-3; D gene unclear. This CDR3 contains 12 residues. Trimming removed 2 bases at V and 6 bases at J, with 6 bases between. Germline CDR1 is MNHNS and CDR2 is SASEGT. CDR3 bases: TGTGCCAGCAGTGAATCCAGGGATACGCAGTATTTT. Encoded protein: CASSESRDTQYF.

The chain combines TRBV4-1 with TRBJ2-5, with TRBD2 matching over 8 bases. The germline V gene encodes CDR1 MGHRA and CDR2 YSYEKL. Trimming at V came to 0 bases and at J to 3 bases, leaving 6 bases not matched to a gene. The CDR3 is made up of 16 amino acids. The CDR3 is CASSQEPGLGKETQYF. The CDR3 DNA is TGCGCCAGCAGCCAAGAACCGGGACTAGGTAAAGAGACCCAGTACTTC.

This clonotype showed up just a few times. In nucleotides, the CDR3 is TGTGCCAGCTACACCCCGGAGACCCAGTACTTC. It yields the protein CASYTPETQYF. The rearrangement links TRBV7-8 to TRBJ2-5; D is ambiguous. V lost 8 bases and J 5 bases, leaving 9 bases between the germline ends. There are 11 residues in the CDR3. Germline CDR1 reads SGHVS; CDR2 reads FQNEAQ. Full variable domain (rest looked up from reference TRBV7-8 and TRBJ2-5): GAGVSQSPRYKVAKRGQDVALRCDPISGHVSLFWYQQALGQGPEFLTYFQNEAQLDKSGLPSDRFFAERPEGSVSTLKIQRTQQEDSAVYLCASYTPETQYFGPGTRLLVL.

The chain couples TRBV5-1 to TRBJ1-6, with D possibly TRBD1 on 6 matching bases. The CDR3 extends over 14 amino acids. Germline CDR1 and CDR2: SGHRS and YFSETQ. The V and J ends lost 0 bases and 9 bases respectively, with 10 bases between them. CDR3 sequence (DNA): TGCGCCAGCAGCTTGGCAGGGGTCCGTTCACCCCTCCACTTT. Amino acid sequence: CASSLAGVRSPLHF. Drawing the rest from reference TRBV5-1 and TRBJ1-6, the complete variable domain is KAGVTQTPRYLIKTRGQQVTLSCSPISGHRSVSWYQQTPGQGLQFLFEYFSETQRNKGNFPGRFSGRQFSNSRSEMNVSTLELGDSALYLCASSLAGVRSPLHFGNGTRLTVT.

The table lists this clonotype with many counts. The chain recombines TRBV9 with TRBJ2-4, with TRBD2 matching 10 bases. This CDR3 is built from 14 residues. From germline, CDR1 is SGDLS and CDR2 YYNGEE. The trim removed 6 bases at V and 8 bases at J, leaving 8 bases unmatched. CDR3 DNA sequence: TGTGCCAGCATCCAGTCTCTAGCGGGAGACATTCAGTACTTC. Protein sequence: CASIQSLAGDIQYF.

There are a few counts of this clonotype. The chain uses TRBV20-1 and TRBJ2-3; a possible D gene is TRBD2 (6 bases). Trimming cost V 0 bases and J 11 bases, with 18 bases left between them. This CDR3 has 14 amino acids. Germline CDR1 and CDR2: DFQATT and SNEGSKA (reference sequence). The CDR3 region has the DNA TGCAGTGCTAGAGAATCGAGCGGGCCCCGAGGGCAGTATTTT. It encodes CSARESSGPRGQYF.

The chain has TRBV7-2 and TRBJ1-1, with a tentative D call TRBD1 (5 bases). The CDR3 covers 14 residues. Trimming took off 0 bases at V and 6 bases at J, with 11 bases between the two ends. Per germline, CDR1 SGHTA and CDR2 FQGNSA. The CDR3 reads CASSLAGVVPEAFF. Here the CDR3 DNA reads TGTGCCAGCAGCTTAGCAGGGGTGGTTCCTGAAGCTTTCTTT.

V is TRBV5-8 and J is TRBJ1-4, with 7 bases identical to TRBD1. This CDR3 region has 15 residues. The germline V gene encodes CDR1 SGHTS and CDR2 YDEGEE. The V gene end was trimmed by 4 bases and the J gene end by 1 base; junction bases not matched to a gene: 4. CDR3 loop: CASSPGQQTNEKLFF. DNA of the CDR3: TGTGCCAGCAGCCCGGGACAGCAAACTAATGAAAAACTGTTTTTT.

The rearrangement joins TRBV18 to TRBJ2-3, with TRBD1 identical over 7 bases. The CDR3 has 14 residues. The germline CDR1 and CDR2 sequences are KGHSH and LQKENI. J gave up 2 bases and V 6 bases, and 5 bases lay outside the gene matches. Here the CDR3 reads CASSQDRVTDTQYF. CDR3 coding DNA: TGTGCCAGCTCGCAAGACAGGGTCACAGATACGCAGTATTTT.

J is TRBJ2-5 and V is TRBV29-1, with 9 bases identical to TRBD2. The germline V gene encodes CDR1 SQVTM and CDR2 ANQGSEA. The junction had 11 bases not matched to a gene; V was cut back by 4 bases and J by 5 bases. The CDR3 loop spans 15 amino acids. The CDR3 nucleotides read TGCAGCGTTGCTTACCGACTAGCGGTAGGGGAGACCCAGTACTTC. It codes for CSVAYRLAVGETQYF.

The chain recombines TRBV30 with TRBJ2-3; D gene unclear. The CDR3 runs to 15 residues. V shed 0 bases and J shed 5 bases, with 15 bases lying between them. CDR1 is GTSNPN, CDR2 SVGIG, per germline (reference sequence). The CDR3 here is CAWSVKVIREDTQYF. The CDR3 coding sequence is TGTGCCTGGAGTGTAAAAGTTATTCGAGAAGATACGCAGTATTTT.

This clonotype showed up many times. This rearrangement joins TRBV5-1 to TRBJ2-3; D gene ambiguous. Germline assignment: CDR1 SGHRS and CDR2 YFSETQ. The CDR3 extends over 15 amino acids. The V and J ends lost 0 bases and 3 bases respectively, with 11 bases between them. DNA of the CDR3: TGCGCCAGCAGCTTGGGCCAAATCCCTACAGATACGCAGTATTTT. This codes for CASSLGQIPTDTQYF. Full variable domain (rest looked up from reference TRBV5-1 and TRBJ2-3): KAGVTQTPRYLIKTRGQQVTLSCSPISGHRSVSWYQQTPGQGLQFLFEYFSETQRNKGNFPGRFSGRQFSNSRSEMNVSTLELGDSALYLCASSLGQIPTDTQYFGPGTRLTVL.

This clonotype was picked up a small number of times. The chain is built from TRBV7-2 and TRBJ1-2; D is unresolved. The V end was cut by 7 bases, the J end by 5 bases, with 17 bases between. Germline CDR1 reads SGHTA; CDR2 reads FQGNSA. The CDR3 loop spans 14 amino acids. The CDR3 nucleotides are TGTGCCAGCACCGAGACCAGAGTTAGATATGGCTACACCTTC. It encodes CASTETRVRYGYTF.

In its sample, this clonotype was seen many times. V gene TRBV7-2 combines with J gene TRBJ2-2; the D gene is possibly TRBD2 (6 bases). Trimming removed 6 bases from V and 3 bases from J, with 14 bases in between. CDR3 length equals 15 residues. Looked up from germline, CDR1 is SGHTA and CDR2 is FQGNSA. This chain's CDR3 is CASREGGGYTGELFF. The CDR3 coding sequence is TGTGCCAGCAGGGAGGGAGGCGGGTACACCGGGGAGCTGTTTTTT.

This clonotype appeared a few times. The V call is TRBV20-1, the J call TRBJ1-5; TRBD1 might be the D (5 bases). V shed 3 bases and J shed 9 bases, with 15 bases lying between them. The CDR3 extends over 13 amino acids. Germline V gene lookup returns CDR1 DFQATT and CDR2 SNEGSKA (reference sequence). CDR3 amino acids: CSASLDKLAPQHF. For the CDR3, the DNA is TGCAGTGCTAGCCTGGACAAGCTTGCGCCCCAGCATTTT.

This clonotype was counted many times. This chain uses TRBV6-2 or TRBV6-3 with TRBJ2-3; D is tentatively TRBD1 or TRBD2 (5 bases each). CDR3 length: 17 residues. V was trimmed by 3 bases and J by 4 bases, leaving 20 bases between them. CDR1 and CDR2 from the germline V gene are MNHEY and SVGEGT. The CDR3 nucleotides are TGTGCCAGCAGTTATGCGCCGGGACGGAGAAGGGCAGATACGCAGTATTTT. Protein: CASSYAPGRRRADTQYF.

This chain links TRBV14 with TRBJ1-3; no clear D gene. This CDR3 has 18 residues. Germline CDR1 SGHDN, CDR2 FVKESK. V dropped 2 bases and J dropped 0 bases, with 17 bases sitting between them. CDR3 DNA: TGTGCCAGCAGCCAACTTCGGGCAGGACCTTTCTCTGGAAACACCATATATTTT. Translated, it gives CASSQLRAGPFSGNTIYF. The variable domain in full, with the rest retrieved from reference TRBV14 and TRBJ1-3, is EAGVTQFPSHSVIEKGQTVTLRCDPISGHDNLYWYRRVMGKEIKFLLHFVKESKQDESGMPNNRFLAERTGGTYSTLKVQPAELEDSGVYFCASSQLRAGPFSGNTIYFGEGSWLTVV.

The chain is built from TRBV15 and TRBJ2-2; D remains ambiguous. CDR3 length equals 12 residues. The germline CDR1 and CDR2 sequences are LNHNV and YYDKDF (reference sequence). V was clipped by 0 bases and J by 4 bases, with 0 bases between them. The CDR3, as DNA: TGTGCCACCAGCAGAGACACCGGGGAGCTGTTTTTT. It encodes CATSRDTGELFF. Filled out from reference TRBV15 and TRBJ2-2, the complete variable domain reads DAMVIQNPRYQVTQFGKPVTLSCSQTLNHNVMYWYQQKSSQAPKLLFHYYDKDFNNEADTPDNFQSRRPNTSFCFLDIRSPGLGDTAMYLCATSRDTGELFFGEGSRLTVL.

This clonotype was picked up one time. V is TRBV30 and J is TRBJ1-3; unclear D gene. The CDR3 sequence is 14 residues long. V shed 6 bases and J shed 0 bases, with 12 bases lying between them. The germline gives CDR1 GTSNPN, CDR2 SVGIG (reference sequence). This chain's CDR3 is CACPGRDSGNTIYF. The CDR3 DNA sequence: TGTGCCTGCCCCGGGCGGGACTCTGGAAACACCATATATTTT.